The clone carrying this TCR beta chain was detected ten times or more. What it recognizes is unknown. Each sample came from a Caucasian adult donor living in Nashville, Tennessee. Into CD45RA+ naive and CD45RA-negative memory subsets, the CD4+ cells were split. The sample comes from a study of shared clonotypes between healthy human individuals. The method was immunoSEQ multiplex PCR; TCRdb's version includes in-frame clones alone and lacks a portion of them. The data hold some 1 million clones, with approximately 76% observed a single time. The germline CDR1 and CDR2 sequences are LGHNA and YSLEER. V lost 0 bases and J lost 3; bases outside the gene matches: 2. The CDR3 has 15 residues. Study-level points and caveats: Lower generation probabilities were found for non-shared clonotypes than for those shared by all four donors.

The receptor's source is a man younger than 30 in good health. Sequenced input: memory CD4+ T cells sorted from blood. As for subset: CD45RA-negative fraction. The rearrangement joins TRBV4-3 to TRBJ2-7; 10 bases are shared with TRBD2. Here the CDR3 reads CASSQDRLAGYEQYF. CDR3 bases: TGCGCCAGCAGCCAAGATAGACTAGCGGGCTACGAGCAGTACTTC.